One and the same sample provided the 9 T cell receptor beta chains below, sequenced in a study of response to subunit inactivated influenza vaccine. Each CDR3 protein is one row after TCRdb ran MiXCR on the RT-PCR reads. This table holds around 300,000 distinct CDR3 sequences, approximately 21% found once. The sequencing used PBMCs from blood, collected 21 months after vaccination. The receptors originated from a man in his fifties or sixties who received an inactivated influenza vaccine.

In its sample, this clonotype was seen a few times. The CDR3 loop reads CASSQDAATDTGELFF. In nucleotides, the CDR3 is TGCGCCAGCAGCCAAGATGCCGCAACAGACACCGGGGAGCTGTTTTTT. The J gene is TRBJ2-2, the V gene TRBV4-1; D gene unclear. CDR1 is MGHRA and CDR2 is YSYEKL in the germline V gene. This CDR3 region has 16 residues. V was clipped by 0 bases and J by 3 bases, with 11 bases between them.

V is TRBV5-4 and J is TRBJ2-3, with no clear D. Germline loops: CDR1 SGHNT, CDR2 YYREEE (reference sequence). The ends were cut back, 0 bases at V and 3 bases at J, with 11 bases in the middle. The CDR3 contains 15 residues. CDR3 in amino acids: CASSLALIQTDTQYF. DNA for the CDR3: TGTGCCAGCAGCTTGGCCTTGATACAGACAGATACGCAGTATTTT.

The genes are TRBV5-4 and TRBJ2-3; possibly TRBD1 for D (5 bases). Per germline, CDR1 SGHNT and CDR2 YYREEE (reference sequence). This CDR3 has 14 amino acids. V gave up 6 bases and J gave up 6 bases, with 17 bases separating them. CDR3 nucleotides: TGTGCCAGCATCACCGAACCAGGGTCGGATACGCAGTATTTT. Encoded protein: CASITEPGSDTQYF.

This clonotype turned up a few times. V usage is TRBV9 and J usage is TRBJ2-7; 10 bases are a match to TRBD2. V lost 2 bases to trimming and J lost 4 bases; unmatched junction nucleotides: 9. The CDR3 runs to 16 residues. Germline V lookup: CDR1 SGDLS, CDR2 YYNGEE. The CDR3 region is CASSVDPGLAMYEQYF. The CDR3, as DNA: TGTGCCAGCAGCGTTGATCCGGGACTAGCGATGTACGAGCAGTACTTC.

This clonotype was counted ten times or more. The chain links TRBV20-1 to TRBJ1-5; D gene uncertain. Germline CDR1 is DFQATT and CDR2 is SNEGSKA (reference sequence). V dropped 0 bases and J dropped 1 base, with 10 bases sitting between them. The CDR3 spans 15 residues. CDR3 loop: CSARDGSGSNQPQHF. CDR3 sequence (DNA): TGCAGTGCTAGAGATGGCTCTGGCAGCAATCAGCCCCAGCATTTT.

The chain has TRBV20-1 and TRBJ2-7, with 10 bases aligning to TRBD1. The junction had 6 bases not matched to a gene; V was cut back by 4 bases and J by 6 bases. There are 13 residues in the CDR3. Germline V CDR1 and CDR2: DFQATT, SNEGSKA (reference sequence). CDR3 sequence: CSAKFGDRGEQYF. The CDR3 DNA sequence: TGCAGTGCTAAATTCGGGGACAGGGGCGAGCAGTACTTC.

The table lists this clonotype with a few counts. The chain carries TRBV19 and TRBJ1-1, with 11 bases aligning to TRBD1. Germline CDR1 LNHDA, CDR2 SQIVND (reference sequence). CDR3 length equals 15 residues. Trimming at V came to 6 bases and at J to 3 bases, leaving 6 bases not matched to a gene. CDR3 protein: CASRRTGGRDTEAFF. The DNA of the CDR3 is TGTGCCAGTAGGCGGACAGGGGGCCGCGACACTGAAGCTTTCTTT.

The table lists this clonotype with many counts. J is TRBJ1-2 and V is TRBV5-1, with D uncertain. V dropped 4 bases and J dropped 3 bases, with 10 bases sitting between them. CDR1 and CDR2 (germline): SGHRS, YFSETQ. This CDR3 comprises 13 residues. The CDR3 loop reads CASSKRSDYGYTF. The CDR3 coding sequence is TGCGCCAGCAGCAAACGATCGGACTATGGCTACACCTTC. The entire variable domain, with the rest obtained from reference TRBV5-1 and TRBJ1-2, is as follows: KAGVTQTPRYLIKTRGQQVTLSCSPISGHRSVSWYQQTPGQGLQFLFEYFSETQRNKGNFPGRFSGRQFSNSRSEMNVSTLELGDSALYLCASSKRSDYGYTFGSGTRLTVV.

This clonotype was found a few times. The chain joins TRBV5-1 to TRBJ1-1; 8 positions match TRBD1. The germline gives CDR1 SGHRS, CDR2 YFSETQ. This CDR3 comprises 14 residues. The ends lost 2 bases at V and 6 bases at J; junction bases unmatched: 6. CDR3 in DNA: TGCGCCAGCAGCTTAGACAGGGGCGCCGCTGAAGCTTTCTTT. This gives the protein CASSLDRGAAEAFF.